This passage covers 27 T cell receptor beta chains from one sample sequenced in a study of T cell changes during pregnancy in multiple sclerosis. Method: immunoSEQ multiplex PCR; TCRdb's copy keeps in-frame clones and lacks some. The sample consists of around 69,000 clones, about 92% of them appearing once. Sequencing used peripheral blood, obtained in the third trimester of pregnancy. These receptor sequences come from a female donor with multiple sclerosis, enrolled in a pregnancy study.

J is TRBJ2-1 and V is TRBV6-5; TRBD2 is a possible D gene (5 bases). Germline lookup yields CDR1 MNHEY and CDR2 SVGAGI. V lost 5 bases, J lost 14 bases, and 16 bases lay in between. The CDR3 runs 12 residues. The CDR3: CASSPKASWEFF. CDR3 in DNA: TGTGCCAGCAGTCCTAAAGCTAGCTGGGAGTTCTTC.

This chain joins TRBV27 and TRBJ2-1, with 9 bases that match TRBD1. The CDR3 consists of 15 residues. Trimming took 4 bases from V and 3 from J; bases not matched to a gene: 4. The germline gives CDR1 MNHEY, CDR2 SMNVEV (reference sequence). The CDR3 nucleotides read TGTGCCAGCAGTTCCGGGACAGGGAACTACAATGAGCAGTTCTTC. Its translation is CASSSGTGNYNEQFF.

V usage is TRBV5-4 and J usage is TRBJ1-1; tentative D call: TRBD1 (5 bases). This CDR3 region has 15 residues. From germline, CDR1 is SGHNT and CDR2 YYREEE (reference sequence). Trimming shortened V by 4 bases and J by 4 bases, and 17 bases separated the two germline ends. The CDR3 DNA reads as TGTGCCAGCAGCCCGGGAGGGGCCCTGCGCACTGAAGCTTTCTTT. The encoded protein is CASSPGGALRTEAFF.

Concerning this clone itself: Other DNA sequences in this specimen translate into the identical CDR3. The V call is TRBV6-1, the J call TRBJ1-5, with no clear D. The V gene's germline CDR1 is MNHNS and CDR2 SASEGT. The CDR3 has 12 residues. Trimming removed 6 bases from V and 10 bases from J, with 13 bases in between. CDR3 DNA sequence: TGTGCCAGCAGCTATGGAGACCAACCCCAGCATTTT. Amino acids: CASSYGDQPQHF.

In its sample, this clone was seen a few times. This chain connects TRBV6-4 to TRBJ1-3; 9 bases align to TRBD1. Losses at the gene ends were 3 bases for V and 7 bases for J; bases not matched to a gene: 4. CDR1 and CDR2 (germline): MRHNA, SNTAGT. The CDR3 runs 14 residues. The CDR3 is CASSEGQGANTIYF. The DNA of the CDR3 is TGTGCCAGCAGTGAGGGACAGGGAGCCAACACCATATATTTT.

The chain couples TRBV5-1 to TRBJ1-2; 9 nucleotides agree with TRBD1. Germline CDR1 SGHRS, CDR2 YFSETQ. After removal of 1 base from V and 8 bases from J, the junction contained 6 bases not matched to a gene. CDR3 length: 14 amino acids. Here the CDR3 reads CASSLTGGARGYTF. In DNA, the CDR3 is TGCGCCAGCAGCTTGACAGGGGGCGCGCGGGGCTACACCTTC.

The genes are TRBV19 and TRBJ2-6, with 9 positions matching TRBD1. This CDR3 is built from 14 residues. The trim removed 11 bases at V and 3 bases at J, leaving 5 bases unmatched. Germline CDR1 and CDR2: LNHDA and SQIVND (reference sequence). The CDR3 loop reads CAATGGRGANVLTF. CDR3 in DNA: TGTGCCGCCACAGGGGGCCGTGGGGCCAACGTCCTGACTTTC. The full variable domain, rest sourced from reference TRBV19 and TRBJ2-6, is DGGITQSPKYLFRKEGQNVTLSCEQNLNHDAMYWYRQDPGQGLRLIYYSQIVNDFQKGDIAEGYSVSREKKESFPLTVTSAQKNPTAFYLCAATGGRGANVLTFGAGSRLTVL.

The CDR3 region is CASSPGVSSYNEQFF. The CDR3 bases are TGTGCCAGCAGCCCCGGGGTGAGCTCCTACAATGAGCAGTTCTTC. This chain connects TRBV6-5 to TRBJ2-1; a weak D match, TRBD2 (5 bases). The CDR3 is made up of 15 amino acids. Germline CDR1 MNHEY, CDR2 SVGAGI. The germline V and J ends were trimmed by 6 bases and 0 bases, with 12 bases remaining between them.

The chain recombines TRBV15 with TRBJ2-1; TRBD2 is a possible D gene (5 bases). Per the germline V gene, CDR1 is LNHNV and CDR2 is YYDKDF (reference sequence). V lost 3 bases to trimming and J lost 2 bases, with 17 bases between them. CDR3 length equals 17 residues. The CDR3 bases are TGTGCCACCAGCAGGGTTTGGTTCAGCGGAACCTACAATGAGCAGTTCTTC. Its protein product is CATSRVWFSGTYNEQFF.

The rearrangement uses TRBV10-1 and TRBJ2-1; 11 bases line up with TRBD2. Trimming at V came to 2 bases and at J to 6 bases, leaving 3 bases not matched to a gene. Germline values: CDR1 WNHNN, CDR2 SYGVQD (reference sequence). This CDR3 has 15 residues. CDR3 bases: TGCGCCAGCAGTGAGACTAGCGGGAGTGGCAATGAGCAGTTCTTC. Protein: CASSETSGSGNEQFF.

This clone was detected once. This rearrangement joins TRBV6-6 to TRBJ2-7; 12 bases map to TRBD2. The germline V gene has CDR1 MNHNY and CDR2 SVGAGI (reference sequence). J lost 0 bases, V lost 6 bases, and 3 bases had no gene match. The CDR3 totals 15 residues. The CDR3 coding sequence is TGTGCCAGCAGGCTAGCGGGAGGGCCCTCCTACGAGCAGTACTTC. Translated, it gives CASRLAGGPSYEQYF.

V usage is TRBV18 and J usage is TRBJ2-1; 12 bases align to TRBD2. The germline V gene has CDR1 KGHSH and CDR2 LQKENI. The V gene end was trimmed by 4 bases and the J gene end by 1 base; junction bases not matched to a gene: 11. The CDR3 consists of 19 residues. The CDR3 here is CASSRRLAGALGSYNEQFF. CDR3 DNA: TGTGCCAGCTCACGGAGACTAGCGGGGGCCCTCGGGTCCTACAATGAGCAGTTCTTC.

V is TRBV7-3 and J is TRBJ2-3; no reliable D call. The CDR3 has 13 residues. Germline lookup yields CDR1 SGHTA and CDR2 FQGTGA. V gave up 3 bases and J gave up 5 bases, with 9 bases separating them. The DNA for the CDR3 is TGTGCCAGCAGCTTCCGCAGAGGAGATACGCAGTATTTT. It codes for CASSFRRGDTQYF.

This clone has a single count. The gene calls are TRBV6-1 and TRBJ2-7; TRBD1 matches 9 bases. This CDR3 has 16 residues. V lost 0 bases and J lost 3; bases outside the gene matches: 6. Germline assignment: CDR1 MNHNS and CDR2 SASEGT. The CDR3 loop is CASSEAGQGWDYEQYF. The CDR3 DNA follows: TGTGCCAGCAGTGAAGCGGGACAGGGTTGGGACTACGAGCAGTACTTC.

In this sample, this clone turned up once. CDR3 nucleotides: TGTGCCAGCAGTCCTCGACAGGGGGCAATCGAAAAACTGTTTTTT. Its protein product is CASSPRQGAIEKLFF. J is TRBJ1-4 and V is TRBV6-1; 10 nucleotides align to TRBD1. From germline, CDR1 is MNHNS and CDR2 SASEGT. The CDR3 consists of 15 residues. The ends lost 5 bases at V and 8 bases at J; junction bases unmatched: 8.

V is TRBV27 and J is TRBJ1-5; a possible D gene is TRBD1 (5 bases). V lost 5 bases, J lost 5 bases, and 16 bases lay in between. The CDR3 totals 15 residues. Germline V lookup: CDR1 MNHEY, CDR2 SMNVEV (reference sequence). This CDR3 is CASSPIMGGYQPQHF. In DNA form, the CDR3 reads TGTGCCAGCAGTCCCATCATGGGGGGATATCAGCCCCAGCATTTT.

This chain uses TRBV6-5 with TRBJ2-7; TRBD2 matches 11 bases. This CDR3 comprises 16 residues. Germline loops: CDR1 MNHEY, CDR2 SVGAGI. Trimming at V came to 4 bases and at J to 3 bases, leaving 8 bases not matched to a gene. DNA of the CDR3: TGTGCCAGCAGTTCTGGGGTGGGGACTAGCGGCTACGAGCAGTACTTC. The encoded protein is CASSSGVGTSGYEQYF.

This clone has ten or more counts. V is TRBV19 and J is TRBJ2-7, with 7 bases aligning to TRBD2. After removal of 5 bases from V and 0 bases from J, the junction contained 7 bases not matched to a gene. The CDR3 extends over 15 amino acids. Germline CDR1 reads LNHDA; CDR2 reads SQIVND (reference sequence). CDR3 nucleotides: TGTGCCAGTAGTCGGACTAGTTTAGACTCCTACGAGCAGTACTTC. It codes for CASSRTSLDSYEQYF. The whole variable domain, filled in from reference TRBV19 and TRBJ2-7, reads DGGITQSPKYLFRKEGQNVTLSCEQNLNHDAMYWYRQDPGQGLRLIYYSQIVNDFQKGDIAEGYSVSREKKESFPLTVTSAQKNPTAFYLCASSRTSLDSYEQYFGPGTRLTVT.

This chain uses TRBV7-9 with TRBJ2-3; D not certain. CDR3 length: 12 residues. V lost 0 bases to trimming and J lost 6 bases, with 4 bases between them. CDR1 is SEHNR and CDR2 is FQNEAQ in the germline V gene (reference sequence). As DNA, the CDR3 is TGTGCCAGCAGCTTAGCCCCGGATACGCAGTATTTT. Its protein is CASSLAPDTQYF. Combining the CDR3 with reference TRBV7-9 and TRBJ2-3 gives the whole variable domain DTGVSQNPRHKITKRGQNVTFRCDPISEHNRLYWYRQTLGQGPEFLTYFQNEAQLEKSRLLSDRFSAERPKGSFSTLEIQRTEQGDSAMYLCASSLAPDTQYFGPGTRLTVL.

The chain carries TRBV9 and TRBJ2-7; possibly TRBD2 for D (6 bases). This CDR3 comprises 14 residues. V was shortened by 5 bases and J by 3 bases, with 15 bases between the two germline ends. Germline V gene data show CDR1 as SGDLS and CDR2 as YYNGEE. The CDR3 DNA sequence: TGTGCCAGCAGTCAAACTGGGGGGTTCTACGAGCAGTACTTC. Translating it yields CASSQTGGFYEQYF.

V and J are TRBV28 and TRBJ1-2; D gene uncertain. CDR1 is MDHEN, CDR2 SYDVKM, per germline. The CDR3 covers 14 residues. Trimming took off 6 bases at V and 8 bases at J, with 19 bases between the two ends. CDR3 nucleotides: TGTGCCAGCAGCTTGACCCGGGAATCTAAGGGCTACACCTTC. It translates to CASSLTRESKGYTF.

Only one count was recorded for this clone. The genes are TRBV18 and TRBJ2-1, with TRBD2 matching 12 bases. V trimming: 6 bases; J trimming: 4 bases; junction bases outside the gene matches: 7. Germline CDR1 and CDR2: KGHSH and LQKENI. The CDR3 totals 16 residues. This CDR3 is CASSPGTSGLYNEQFF. The CDR3 nucleotides are TGTGCCAGCTCCCCAGGGACTAGCGGGCTATACAATGAGCAGTTCTTC.

This rearrangement joins TRBV4-3 to TRBJ2-1, with D perhaps matching TRBD2 (6 bases). CDR3 length: 15 residues. With 5 bases removed from V and 5 bases from J, the gap between germline ends came to 16 bases. CDR1 is LGHNA, CDR2 YSLEER, per germline. The CDR3 DNA follows: TGCGCCAGCAGCTGTTTGGAGGGTGGAGACAATGAGCAGTTCTTC. Translating it yields CASSCLEGGDNEQFF.

The rearrangement uses TRBV27 and TRBJ2-5, with TRBD1 matching 9 bases. The CDR3 sequence is 14 residues long. V lost 3 bases to trimming and J lost 5 bases; unmatched junction nucleotides: 4. The V gene's germline CDR1 is MNHEY and CDR2 SMNVEV (reference sequence). The DNA of the CDR3 is TGTGCCAGCAGTTTCACAGGGGGCGAGGAGACCCAGTACTTC. Translating gives CASSFTGGEETQYF.

The chain carries TRBV19 and TRBJ2-1; tentatively, D is TRBD1 (5 bases). The CDR3 length is 16 residues. V lost 3 bases, J lost 7 bases, and 19 bases lay in between. Per germline, CDR1 LNHDA and CDR2 SQIVND (reference sequence). The CDR3 loop reads CASSIPGRKGQNEQFF. The CDR3 DNA follows: TGTGCCAGTAGTATTCCGGGCAGAAAGGGGCAAAATGAGCAGTTCTTC.

The V and J genes are TRBV29-1 and TRBJ1-4; D may be TRBD1 (6 bases). Trimming pared 7 bases from V and 5 bases from J, leaving 11 bases between. This CDR3 has 12 residues. CDR1 is SQVTM and CDR2 is ANQGSEA in the germline V gene. CDR3 protein: CSGGQVNEKLFF. The DNA of the CDR3 is TGCAGCGGGGGGCAGGTGAATGAAAAACTGTTTTTT.

This rearrangement joins TRBV10-3 to TRBJ2-2, with 8 positions matching TRBD2. The CDR3 is 15 amino acids. Germline assignment: CDR1 ENHRY and CDR2 SYGVKD. The V segment lost 8 bases and the J segment 1 base; nucleotides outside the gene matches: 6. The DNA for the CDR3 is TGTGCCATCGGGCGGGAGGCCTTGAACACCGGGGAGCTGTTTTTT. Amino acid sequence: CAIGREALNTGELFF.